This paragraph covers one TCR beta chain sequence. As yet, its antigen is unknown. The germline gives CDR1 MNHEY, CDR2 SMNVEV (reference sequence). The CDR3 loop spans 11 amino acids. No nucleotide data were recorded. The data originate from a study of synovial regulatory T cells in juvenile arthritis. Study context: Three patients were therapy-naive; over five received methotrexate alone.

Study-level results: TCR diversity was lower in inflammation-associated blood Treg cells than in other blood Treg cells.

This table comes from immunoSEQ multiplex PCR, and its TCRdb copy is limited to in-frame clones, with some not included. The sample data list around 9,500 clones. Material for sequencing was Treg cells from blood. As for subset: remaining (HLA-DR-negative) circulating blood Treg cells. The receptor comes from a donor aged 2-35 years with juvenile idiopathic arthritis. The V and J genes are TRBV27 and TRBJ2-5. CDR3: CASLRRETQYF.